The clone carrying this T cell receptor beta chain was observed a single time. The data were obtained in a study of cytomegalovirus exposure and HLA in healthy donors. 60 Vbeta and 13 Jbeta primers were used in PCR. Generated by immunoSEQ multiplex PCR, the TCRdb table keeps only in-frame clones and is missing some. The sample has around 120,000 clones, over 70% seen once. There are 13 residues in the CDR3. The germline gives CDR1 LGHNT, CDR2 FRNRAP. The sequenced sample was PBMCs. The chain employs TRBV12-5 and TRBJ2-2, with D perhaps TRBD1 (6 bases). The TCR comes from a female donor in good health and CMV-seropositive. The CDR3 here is CAAGTTNTGELFF. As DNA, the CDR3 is TGTGCCGCCGGGACAACGAACACCGGGGAGCTGTTTTTT. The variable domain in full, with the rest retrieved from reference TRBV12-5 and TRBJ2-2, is DARVTQTPRHKVTEMGQEVTMRCQPILGHNTVFWYRQTMMQGLELLAYFRNRAPLDDSGMPKDRFSAEMPDATLATLKIQPSEPRDSAVYFCAAGTTNTGELFFGEGSRLTVL.